The rows below give T cell receptor beta chains drawn from one sample of a study of metastatic and nonmetastatic thyroid tumors. With MiXCR, TCRdb called clones anew from the PCR reads. The sample lists roughly 90,000 clones; under 15% were seen once. The sample was blood. The receptors derive from a female donor with papillary thyroid cancer or a benign thyroid nodule (not recorded which). Some clones in this sample may be carry-over from other donors' samples. The CDR3 runs from the conserved cysteine through the conserved F or W. The D gene is left open where the match is weak. Size tells how often a clone was seen (once, few, many) or the class of an expanded clone, and some rows leave it out.

CDR3 DNA | CDR3 protein | V gene | D gene | J gene | clone size | CDR3 length
TGTGCCAGTAGTAGAAACCTTCTAGCGGGTGGGCTTCATACGCAGTATTTT | CASSRNLLAGGLHTQYF | TRBV19 | TRBD2 | TRBJ2-3 | - | 17
TGTGCCAGCACCCACGGCGGGGGGTATGGCTACACCTTC | CASTHGGGYGYTF | TRBV5-4 | - | TRBJ1-2 | many | 13
TGTGCCAGCAGAGACTATAATTCACCCCTCCACTTT | CASRDYNSPLHF | TRBV27 | - | TRBJ1-6 | many | 12
TGTGCCAGCAGCTTTACTTCCTACGAGCAGTACTTC | CASSFTSYEQYF | TRBV7-9 | - | TRBJ2-7 | many | 12
TGTGCCAGCAGTTCCTTGGTAGCGGGGGGGACGGAGCAGTTCTTC | CASSSLVAGGTEQFF | TRBV6-1 | TRBD2 | TRBJ2-1 | - | 15
TGTGCCAGCAGCACTCAAGCGGGAAGCTCCTACAATGAGCAGTTCTTC | CASSTQAGSSYNEQFF | TRBV11-2 | TRBD2 | TRBJ2-1 | - | 16
TGTGCCAGCAGCATGGACAGGGCGGGTACGCAGTATTTT | CASSMDRAGTQYF | TRBV7-2 | TRBD1 | TRBJ2-3 | many | 13
TGTGCCAGCAGCTTAGGTGGCTACACCTTC | CASSLGGYTF | TRBV5-6 | - | TRBJ1-2 | many | 10
TGTGCCATCGACCGCAGCGGGGGCCTCACAGATACGCAGTATTTT | CAIDRSGGLTDTQYF | TRBV10-3 | TRBD2 | TRBJ2-3 | many | 15
TGTGCCAGCAGTTCTGCGGGAAACACCATATATTTT | CASSSAGNTIYF | TRBV12-3/TRBV12-4 | - | TRBJ1-3 | many | 12
TGCAGTGCTAGAGCGGCCGCGGGGGGGCGCGAGCAGTACTTC | CSARAAAGGREQYF | TRBV20-1 | TRBD2 | TRBJ2-7 | many | 14
TGTGCCAGCAGGGGGGGGTACAGTTACACTGAAGCTTTCTTT | CASRGGYSYTEAFF | TRBV28 | - | TRBJ1-1 | - | 14
TGCAGTGCTCCGAGGGCGGGTTCCTACGAGCAGTACTTC | CSAPRAGSYEQYF | TRBV20-1 | - | TRBJ2-7 | many | 13
TGCGCCAGCAGCTTGGGGGCAGGTCTCTCCGAGCAGTACTTC | CASSLGAGLSEQYF | TRBV5-1 | - | TRBJ2-7 | many | 14
TGTGCCAGCAGCACAGGGCCGGATCAGCCCCAGCATTTT | CASSTGPDQPQHF | TRBV12-3/TRBV12-4 | - | TRBJ1-5 | many | 13
TGTGCCTGGAGTGTTGGTCCCTACGAGCAGTACTTC | CAWSVGPYEQYF | TRBV30 | - | TRBJ2-7 | many | 12
TGTGCCAGCAGCCCTTGGGGCCTCACCGACAATGAGCAGTTCTTC | CASSPWGLTDNEQFF | TRBV11-2 | - | TRBJ2-1 | many | 15
TGTGCCAGCATTGTTGGGACAGCCAACACTGAAGCTTTCTTT | CASIVGTANTEAFF | TRBV2 | TRBD1 | TRBJ1-1 | many | 14
TGTGCCAGCAGTGACCGACTAGCGGGGGGCCACAATGAGCAGTTCTTC | CASSDRLAGGHNEQFF | TRBV6-4 | TRBD2 | TRBJ2-1 | many | 16
TGTGCCAGCAGCCCGGACAGGGGTCCGCAGTATTTT | CASSPDRGPQYF | TRBV11-2 | TRBD1 | TRBJ2-3 | - | 12
TGTGCCAGCAGCCGGGACAGGGGTGAAAAACTGTTTTTT | CASSRDRGEKLFF | TRBV7-8 | TRBD1 | TRBJ1-4 | many | 13
TGTGCCAGCAGTATGACTAGCGGGTTCCCCTACGAGCAGTACTTC | CASSMTSGFPYEQYF | TRBV6-2/TRBV6-3 | TRBD2 | TRBJ2-7 | many | 15
TGTGCCAGCAGTTTAGGACATTCCTACGAGCAGTACTTC | CASSLGHSYEQYF | TRBV28 | - | TRBJ2-7 | few | 13
TGTGCCAGCGCCTATCTCGGGACGGCTACCTACGAGCAGTACTTC | CASAYLGTATYEQYF | TRBV11-2 | - | TRBJ2-7 | - | 15